This T cell receptor beta chain came from a study of cytomegalovirus exposure and HLA in healthy donors. CDR1 is SGHNT, CDR2 YYREEE, per germline (reference sequence). Between the trimmed V and J ends, which lost 2 bases and 2 bases, there was a span of 8 bases. The CDR3 sequence is 13 residues long. The PCR contained 60 Vbeta and 13 Jbeta primers. The table came from immunoSEQ multiplex PCR; TCRdb's copy has only in-frame clones and leaves some out. Of some 130,000 clones listed, 85% to 90% are singletons. For this clone: Its antigen is still unknown.

Study-level points and caveats: In a later analysis, across HLA loci, associated TCR counts were highest for DRB1, lowest for HLA-C.

What was sequenced was PBMCs. The chain couples TRBV5-4 to TRBJ2-7, with D possibly being TRBD2 (6 bases). This TCR came from a woman aged 25 to 39 in good health and CMV-seronegative. The CDR3 DNA reads TGTGCCAGCAGCTTTTCGGGAGCCTACGAGCAGTACTTC. Its translation is CASSFSGAYEQYF.